The 20 T cell receptor beta chains in this list originate from one sample, sequenced in a study of identical twins. TCRdb processed the 5' RACE reads anew with MiXCR; each CDR3 protein has one entry. Among about 430,000 distinct CDR3 sequences, less than 20% were seen once, and the ten largest hold roughly an eighth. Material for sequencing was naive T cells sorted from blood. The receptors derive from a man aged 50-59 years in good health.

The chain couples TRBV10-3 to TRBJ2-7, with 9 positions matching TRBD1. The CDR3 contains 16 residues. Germline V gene lookup returns CDR1 ENHRY and CDR2 SYGVKD. Trimming removed 6 bases from V and 5 bases from J; junction bases left unmatched: 14. For the CDR3, the DNA is TGTGCCATCAGGGGGGGAACGGGACAGGGAAAGGACGAGCAGTACTTC. Translation: CAIRGGTGQGKDEQYF.

This clonotype appeared many times. The V gene is TRBV5-1, the J gene TRBJ2-5, with TRBD1 matching 7 bases. CDR3 length equals 17 residues. The V gene's germline CDR1 is SGHRS and CDR2 YFSETQ. Trimming removed 4 bases from V and 4 bases from J; junction bases left unmatched: 16. The CDR3 coding sequence is TGCGCCAGCAGCGCTGGCATGGGACAGTTGGTCCGAGAGACCCAGTACTTC. It codes for CASSAGMGQLVRETQYF.

At least ten counts were recorded for this clonotype. The rearrangement uses TRBV20-1 and TRBJ2-7, with 7 bases matching TRBD2. Looked up from germline, CDR1 is DFQATT and CDR2 is SNEGSKA (reference sequence). V dropped 6 bases and J dropped 2; count of bases not matched to a gene: 13. CDR3 length equals 15 residues. The CDR3 DNA reads as TGCAGTGCAACCCGGGGGGTTGAAAAACCCTACGAGCAGTACTTC. This translates into CSATRGVEKPYEQYF.

This clonotype was detected a few times. The chain recombines TRBV6-1 with TRBJ1-6; 7 bases align to TRBD1. The J segment lost 3 bases and the V segment lost 7 bases, leaving 3 bases of the junction unmatched. The CDR3 totals 14 residues. Germline V lookup: CDR1 MNHNS, CDR2 SASEGT. The CDR3 DNA follows: TGTGCCAGCAAAGGACAGGACTATAATTCACCCCTCCACTTT. This codes for CASKGQDYNSPLHF.

This rearrangement joins TRBV7-9 to TRBJ1-1, with D uncertain. Germline V CDR1 and CDR2: SEHNR, FQNEAQ (reference sequence). This CDR3 spans 13 amino acids. V gave up 0 bases and J gave up 7 bases, with 9 bases separating them. The CDR3 sequence is CASSLAGSNEAFF. The CDR3 bases are TGTGCCAGCAGCTTAGCGGGGTCCAATGAAGCTTTCTTT.

The chain employs TRBV6-5 and TRBJ2-7; D gene unclear. CDR1 is MNHEY and CDR2 is SVGAGI in the germline V gene. V lost 0 bases and J lost 4, with 7 bases in between. The CDR3 sequence is 13 residues long. Written as DNA, the CDR3 is TGTGCCAGCAGTTACTCGTACGCTTACGAGCAGTACTTC. As protein: CASSYSYAYEQYF.

This clonotype appeared many times. J is TRBJ1-2 and V is TRBV7-2, with a weak D call TRBD1 (6 bases). V was clipped by 4 bases and J by 2 bases, with 17 bases between them. The V gene's germline CDR1 is SGHTA and CDR2 FQGNSA. This CDR3 contains 16 residues. The CDR3 protein is CASSSDRDTRNYGYTF. The CDR3, as DNA: TGTGCCAGCAGCTCCGACCGGGACACCCGGAACTATGGCTACACCTTC.

V is TRBV10-3 and J is TRBJ2-5; TRBD2 is a possible D gene (6 bases). From germline, CDR1 is ENHRY and CDR2 SYGVKD. The CDR3 loop spans 13 amino acids. With 3 bases removed from V and 6 bases from J, the gap between germline ends came to 11 bases. The CDR3 DNA reads as TGTGCCATCAGTGAAGAACTAGCACAGACCCAGTACTTC. This codes for CAISEELAQTQYF.

This clonotype was recorded a few times. This chain joins TRBV28 and TRBJ2-2, with TRBD1 as a possible D gene (5 bases). The V and J ends lost 8 bases and 1 base respectively, with 11 bases between them. CDR3 length: 14 residues. Germline V lookup: CDR1 MDHEN, CDR2 SYDVKM. The CDR3 nucleotides read TGTGCCAGCGCAAAGGGGATGAACACCGGGGAGCTGTTTTTT. Amino acid sequence: CASAKGMNTGELFF.

This clonotype was recorded many times. V is TRBV5-1 and J is TRBJ2-7; TRBD1 matches 9 bases. From germline, CDR1 is SGHRS and CDR2 YFSETQ. Unmatched junction bases numbered 19, after V lost 7 bases and J lost 5 bases. The CDR3 covers 17 residues. The CDR3 nucleotides read TGCGCCAGCGCGACGGTCCTGGACAGGGGATTCGGAAACGAGCAGTACTTC. Translation gives CASATVLDRGFGNEQYF.

The chain employs TRBV7-6 and TRBJ1-3; unclear D gene. The CDR3 is 17 amino acids. Trimming stripped 0 bases from V and 4 bases from J, with 16 bases between. Germline-derived CDR1 and CDR2 are SGHVS and FNYEAQ. CDR3 region: CASSLATGPRTGNTIYF. DNA for the CDR3: TGTGCCAGCAGCTTAGCTACCGGGCCAAGGACGGGAAACACCATATATTTT.

This clonotype was counted a few times. It is unclear where the CDR3 begins or ends on the DNA, so no DNA is shown, and the CDR3 is as TCRdb lists it. The rearrangement links TRBV6-2 or TRBV6-3 to TRBJ2-2; the D call in the table, TRBD1, was not verified against the DNA. The CDR3 is 18 residues long, counting both termini. Germline V gene lookup returns CDR1 MNHEY and CDR2 SVGEGT. CDR3 loop: CASSYSRGRTVTGELFFF.

In its sample, this clonotype was seen many times. The chain combines TRBV5-6 with TRBJ2-1, with 7 bases that match TRBD2. The junction had 8 bases not matched to a gene; V was cut back by 1 base and J by 1 base. The CDR3 contains 17 residues. Germline assignment: CDR1 SGHDT and CDR2 YYEEEE. CDR3 DNA: TGTGCCAGCAGCTTGTTACTAGCGTTTCCGTCCTACAATGAGCAGTTCTTC. Its protein product is CASSLLLAFPSYNEQFF. The variable domain in full, completed from reference TRBV5-6 and TRBJ2-1, reads DAGVTQSPTHLIKTRGQQVTLRCSPKSGHDTVSWYQQALGQGPQFIFQYYEEEERQRGNFPDRFSGHQFPNYSSELNVNALLLGDSALYLCASSLLLAFPSYNEQFFGPGTRLTVL.

The chain is built from TRBV10-3 and TRBJ2-1, with TRBD2 identical over 9 bases. V was clipped by 4 bases and J by 10 bases; unmatched bases: 14. CDR3 size: 16 residues. Germline V gives CDR1 ENHRY, CDR2 SYGVKD. The CDR3 DNA is TGTGCCATCAGTGTGGGTAGCGGGAGTATCAAAGGCGAGCAGTTCTTC. It specifies CAISVGSGSIKGEQFF.

The chain links TRBV15 to TRBJ2-5; D ambiguous. The V end was cut by 6 bases, the J end by 2 bases, with 7 bases between. This CDR3 contains 12 residues. CDR1 LNHNV and CDR2 YYDKDF come from the germline V gene (reference sequence). The CDR3 DNA reads TGTGCCACCAGACGGCAACAAGAGACCCAGTACTTC. It specifies CATRRQQETQYF.

The chain recombines TRBV9 with TRBJ2-7, with unresolved D. Trimming pared 4 bases from V and 5 bases from J, leaving 19 bases between. The CDR3 extends over 15 amino acids. Germline-derived CDR1 and CDR2 are SGDLS and YYNGEE. This CDR3 is CASSPSWSLSNEQYF. The DNA of the CDR3 is TGTGCCAGCAGCCCCTCGTGGTCCCTAAGCAACGAGCAGTACTTC.

The CDR3 here is CSASKVKTGELFF. The CDR3 nucleotides read TGCAGTGCTTCCAAAGTGAAGACCGGGGAGCTGTTTTTT. The genes are TRBV20-1 and TRBJ2-2; D is ambiguous. Between the trimmed V and J ends, which lost 5 bases and 5 bases, there was a span of 12 bases. This CDR3 comprises 13 residues. Looked up from germline, CDR1 is DFQATT and CDR2 is SNEGSKA (reference sequence).

This clonotype appeared many times. The CDR3 DNA is TGTGCCAGCAGCTCAGTGAGGAGGGTCGAGACCCAGTACTTC. This sequence encodes CASSSVRRVETQYF. The chain uses TRBV7-8 and TRBJ2-5, with D perhaps matching TRBD2 (6 bases). From germline, CDR1 is SGHVS and CDR2 FQNEAQ. The CDR3 is 14 residues long. V was shortened by 4 bases and J by 5 bases, with 14 bases between the two germline ends. The full variable domain, in which reference TRBV7-8 and TRBJ2-5 provide the parts outside the CDR3, is GAGVSQSPRYKVAKRGQDVALRCDPISGHVSLFWYQQALGQGPEFLTYFQNEAQLDKSGLPSDRFFAERPEGSVSTLKIQRTQQEDSAVYLCASSSVRRVETQYFGPGTRLLVL.

The rearrangement uses TRBV20-1 and TRBJ1-4; 10 nucleotides agree with TRBD1. Germline V lookup: CDR1 DFQATT, CDR2 SNEGSKA (reference sequence). With V trimmed by 0 bases and J by 5 bases, 9 bases remained unmatched. The CDR3 contains 17 residues. This chain's CDR3 is CSARDLGGQGINEKLFF. The CDR3 nucleotides are TGCAGTGCTAGAGATCTTGGGGGACAGGGGATCAATGAAAAACTGTTTTTT.

The chain uses TRBV7-8 and TRBJ2-5; D is perhaps TRBD1 or TRBD2 (5 bases each). CDR1 and CDR2 (germline): SGHVS, FQNEAQ. The CDR3 sequence is 16 residues long. V was clipped by 1 base and J by 2 bases, with 14 bases between them. CDR3 amino acids: CASSLGAWGTQETQYF. In DNA form, the CDR3 reads TGTGCCAGCAGCTTAGGGGCGTGGGGGACGCAAGAGACCCAGTACTTC.